This TCR beta chain was captured by sequencing in a study of CD4 T cells in relation to SARS-CoV-2 and coronaviruses. The method was immunoSEQ multiplex PCR; TCRdb's version includes in-frame clones alone and lacks a portion of them. The profile shows about 65,000 clones, about nine tenths of them singletons. To note about this clone: Antigen specificity is unknown.

Study results and caveats: Culture-expanded clones reflect memory recall rather than primary priming during culture. The cross-reactivity analysis covered only spike protein, not other viral proteins. Each donor contributed either pre-pandemic or post-infection samples, not both.

CDR1 is SGHTA, CDR2 FQGNSA, per germline. V was pared by 1 base and J by 3 bases, with 3 bases of the junction left unmatched. The length of the CDR3 is 16 residues. The unexposed donors gave CD4+ T cells in about 2010-2019, prior to COVID-19. The sequence was obtained from a human donor in good health. The rearrangement uses TRBV7-2 and TRBJ2-2; the match to TRBD2 covers 9 bases. Sequenced material: memory CD4+ T cells from PBMCs. The CDR3 region is CASSLVSGGYTGELFF. The CDR3 DNA is TGTGCCAGCAGCTTAGTTAGCGGGGGCTACACCGGGGAGCTGTTTTTT. Supplemented by reference TRBV7-2 and TRBJ2-2, the full variable domain reads GAGVSQSPSNKVTEKGKDVELRCDPISGHTALYWYRQSLGQGLEFLIYFQGNSAPDKSGLPSDRFSAERTGGSVSTLTIQRTQQEDSAVYLCASSLVSGGYTGELFFGEGSRLTVL.